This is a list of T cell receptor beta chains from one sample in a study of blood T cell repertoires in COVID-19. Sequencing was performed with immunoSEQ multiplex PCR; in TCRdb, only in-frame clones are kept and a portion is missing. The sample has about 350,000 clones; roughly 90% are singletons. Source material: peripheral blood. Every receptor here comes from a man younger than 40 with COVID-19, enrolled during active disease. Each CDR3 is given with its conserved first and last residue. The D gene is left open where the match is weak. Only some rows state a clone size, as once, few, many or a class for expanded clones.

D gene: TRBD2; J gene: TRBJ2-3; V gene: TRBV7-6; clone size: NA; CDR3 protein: CASSSWTSGMADTQYF; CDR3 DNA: TGTGCCAGCAGCTCCTGGACTAGCGGGATGGCTGATACGCAGTATTTT
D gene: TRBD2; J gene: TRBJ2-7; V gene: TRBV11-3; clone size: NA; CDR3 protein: CASSLSHSGRAYEQYF; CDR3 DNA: TGTGCCAGCAGCTTATCCCATAGCGGGAGGGCCTACGAGCAGTACTTC
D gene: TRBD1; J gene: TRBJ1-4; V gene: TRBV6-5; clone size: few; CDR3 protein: CASSPGTGYEKLFF; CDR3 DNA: TGTGCCAGCAGTCCAGGGACAGGGTATGAAAAACTGTTTTTT
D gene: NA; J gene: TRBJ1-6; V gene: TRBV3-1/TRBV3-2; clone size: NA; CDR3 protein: CASSHAGNSYNSPLHF; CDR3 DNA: TGTGCCAGCAGCCATGCAGGGAACTCCTATAATTCACCCCTCCACTTT
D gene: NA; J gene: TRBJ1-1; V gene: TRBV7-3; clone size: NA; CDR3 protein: CASSLRENTEAFF; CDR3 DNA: TGTGCCAGCAGCCTCCGGGAGAACACTGAAGCTTTCTTT
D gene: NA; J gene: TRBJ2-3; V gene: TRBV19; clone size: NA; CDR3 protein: CASSSYRVTDTQYF; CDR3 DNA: TGTGCCAGTAGTTCTTACAGGGTAACAGATACGCAGTATTTT
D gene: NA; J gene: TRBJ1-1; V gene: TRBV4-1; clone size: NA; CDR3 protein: CASSQAGLNTEAFF; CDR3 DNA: TGCGCCAGCAGCCAAGCCGGGTTGAACACTGAAGCTTTCTTT
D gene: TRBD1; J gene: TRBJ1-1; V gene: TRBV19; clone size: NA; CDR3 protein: CASSLGRTGTNTEAFF; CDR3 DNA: TGTGCCAGTAGTCTGGGCCGGACAGGGACCAACACTGAAGCTTTCTTT
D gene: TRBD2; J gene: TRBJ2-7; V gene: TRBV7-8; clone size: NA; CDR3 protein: CASKHRREAPYEQYF; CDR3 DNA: TGTGCCAGCAAACACCGACGGGAGGCACCCTACGAGCAGTACTTC
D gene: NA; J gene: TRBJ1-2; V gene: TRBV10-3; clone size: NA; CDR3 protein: CAISEDSAKGYTF; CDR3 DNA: TGTGCCATCAGTGAGGACAGTGCGAAGGGCTACACCTTC
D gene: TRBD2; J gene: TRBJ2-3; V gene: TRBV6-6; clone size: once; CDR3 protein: CASSPAGGRTDTQYF; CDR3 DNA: TGTGCCAGCAGCCCAGCGGGGGGGCGCACAGATACGCAGTATTTT
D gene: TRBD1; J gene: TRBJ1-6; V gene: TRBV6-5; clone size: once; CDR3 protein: CASSYSSGGFSSPLHF; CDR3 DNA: TGTGCCAGCAGTTACTCGTCAGGGGGTTTCAGTTCACCCCTCCACTTT
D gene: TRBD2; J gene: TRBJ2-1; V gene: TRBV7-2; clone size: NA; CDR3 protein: CASRPTSGGYNEQFF; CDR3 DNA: TGTGCCAGCAGGCCTACTAGCGGGGGTTACAATGAGCAGTTCTTC
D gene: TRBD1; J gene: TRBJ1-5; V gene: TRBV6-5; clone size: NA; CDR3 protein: CASSYSTGFNQPQHF; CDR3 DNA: TGTGCCAGCAGTTACTCGACAGGGTTCAATCAGCCCCAGCATTTT
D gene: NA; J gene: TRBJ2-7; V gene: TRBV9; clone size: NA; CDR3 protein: CASSVGLPGGAYYEQYF; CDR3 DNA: TGTGCCAGCAGCGTAGGGCTCCCTGGCGGGGCTTACTACGAGCAGTACTTC
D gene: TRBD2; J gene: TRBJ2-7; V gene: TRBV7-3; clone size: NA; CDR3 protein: CASSLGTSGSYEQYF; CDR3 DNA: TGTGCCAGCAGCCTAGGGACTAGCGGTTCCTACGAGCAGTACTTC
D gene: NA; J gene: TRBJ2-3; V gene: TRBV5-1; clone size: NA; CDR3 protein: CASSLAGYTDTQYF; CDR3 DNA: TGCGCCAGCAGCTTGGCCGGGTACACAGATACGCAGTATTTT
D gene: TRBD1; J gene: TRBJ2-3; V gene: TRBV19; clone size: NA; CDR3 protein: CASSYGTGTVADTQYF; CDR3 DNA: TGTGCCAGTAGTTACGGGACAGGGACAGTTGCAGATACGCAGTATTTT
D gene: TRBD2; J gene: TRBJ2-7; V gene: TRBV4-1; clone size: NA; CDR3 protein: CASSQVILGGGSDEQYF; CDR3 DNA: TGCGCCAGCAGCCAAGTGATCCTGGGGGGGGGAAGTGACGAGCAGTACTTC
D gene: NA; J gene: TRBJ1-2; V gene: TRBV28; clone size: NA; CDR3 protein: CASSLTANYGYTF; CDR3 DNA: TGTGCCAGCAGTTTAACAGCTAACTATGGCTACACCTTC
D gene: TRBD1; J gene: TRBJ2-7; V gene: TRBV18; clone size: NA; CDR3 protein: CASSATGGDYEQYF; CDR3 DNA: TGTGCCAGCTCAGCGACAGGGGGTGACTACGAGCAGTACTTC
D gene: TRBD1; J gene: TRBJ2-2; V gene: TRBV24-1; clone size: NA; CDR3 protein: CATSDPGQGWTGELFF; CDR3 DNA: TGTGCCACCAGTGACCCCGGACAGGGGTGGACCGGGGAGCTGTTTTTT
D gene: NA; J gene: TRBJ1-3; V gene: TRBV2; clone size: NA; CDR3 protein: CASSAGRSGNTIYF; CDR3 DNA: TGTGCCAGCAGTGCAGGGCGCTCTGGAAACACCATATATTTT
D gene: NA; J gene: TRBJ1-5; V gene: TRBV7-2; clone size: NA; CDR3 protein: CASSSVLGGGGQPQHF; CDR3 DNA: TGTGCCAGCAGCTCAGTTCTTGGGGGCGGGGGTCAGCCCCAGCATTTT
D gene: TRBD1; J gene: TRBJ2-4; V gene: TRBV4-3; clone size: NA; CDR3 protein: CASSQGTGTGVNIQYF; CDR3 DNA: TGCGCCAGCAGCCAAGGAACCGGGACAGGGGTAAACATTCAGTACTTC
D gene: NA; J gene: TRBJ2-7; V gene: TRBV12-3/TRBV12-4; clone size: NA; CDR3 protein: CASTLRGGSWQYF; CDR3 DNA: TGTGCCAGCACACTACGAGGGGGAAGCTGGCAGTACTTC
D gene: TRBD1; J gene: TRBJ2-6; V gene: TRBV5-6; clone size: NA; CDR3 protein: CASSQGAGANVLTF; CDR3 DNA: TGTGCCAGCAGTCAGGGGGCTGGGGCCAACGTCCTGACTTTC
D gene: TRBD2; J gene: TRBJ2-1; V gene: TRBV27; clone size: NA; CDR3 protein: CASSRQGYGLAGDLHYNEQFF; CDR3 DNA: TGTGCCAGCAGTCGACAGGGCTATGGACTAGCGGGAGACTTACACTACAATGAGCAGTTCTTC
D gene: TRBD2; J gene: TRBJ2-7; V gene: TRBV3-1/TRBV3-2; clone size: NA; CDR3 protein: CASSHLAGMLGEQYF; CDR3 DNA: TGTGCCAGCAGCCACCTAGCGGGAATGCTTGGCGAGCAGTACTTC
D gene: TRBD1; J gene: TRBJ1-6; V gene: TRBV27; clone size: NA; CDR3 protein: CASSIPRTGGIGSPLHF; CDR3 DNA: TGTGCCAGCAGTATCCCCAGGACAGGGGGAATTGGTTCACCCCTCCACTTT
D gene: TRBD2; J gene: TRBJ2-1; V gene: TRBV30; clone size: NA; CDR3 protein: CAWSVRTSGSPRAYNEQFF; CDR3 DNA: TGTGCCTGGAGTGTAAGGACTAGCGGGAGCCCGAGAGCATACAATGAGCAGTTCTTC